This T cell receptor (beta chain) was observed in a study of T cell repertoires in cytomegalovirus infection. About the study: A matching HLA type, together with CMV infection, was signaled by public TCR beta signatures.

Between the trimmed V and J ends, which lost 2 bases and 4 bases, there was a span of 13 bases. This CDR3 contains 15 residues. Germline assignment: CDR1 SGHTA and CDR2 FQGNSA. TCRdb redid the calling of the reads with MiXCR, one entry per CDR3 protein. The sample carries some 590,000 distinct CDR3 sequences, under 45% recorded once. The study's findings and limits: Frequencies of public TCR beta families were cumulated, and this identified carriers of CMV plus the relevant HLA.

This clonotype was found many times. What it binds is not known. The receptor was derived from a human donor in good health (CMV status not recorded). Some clones in this sample may be carry-over from other donors' samples. Sequences were derived from cultured PBMCs, sampled from culture after CMV antigen stimulation. The chain carries TRBV7-2 and TRBJ2-3; D is unresolved. The CDR3 here is CASSLRNSVADTQYF. The CDR3 coding sequence is TGTGCCAGCAGCTTACGTAACTCTGTCGCAGATACGCAGTATTTT.